The clone carrying this T cell receptor beta chain has more than one count but fewer than ten. Its antigen is as yet unknown. The assay was immunoSEQ multiplex PCR, and TCRdb's table has in-frame clones only and misses some. The table includes over 350,000 clones, around nine tenths detected once. The treatment denotes: over 15 received Ad26.COV2.S at low or high dose, single or two shots; about 5 received placebo; per-sample allocation not given. Sampling took place 63 days after the first vaccine or placebo injection. In Boston, an adult donor aged 18-55 years took part. Vaccination employed an Ad26 vector expressing the Wuhan-strain SARS-CoV-2 spike. The data originate from a study of Ad26.COV2.S vaccination and SARS-CoV-2 variants. Study-wide background: By the intramuscular route, Ad26.COV2.S was given once, or twice 56 days apart. Broader study findings: Similar non-spike TCR breadth was observed in recipients of vaccine and of placebo.

Germline-derived CDR1 and CDR2 are SGHTS and YDEGEE. The CDR3 runs to 13 residues. Deletions cut 2 bases from V and 1 base from J, with 4 bases between. The receptor was derived from a person aged 18-65 years who received the Ad26.COV2.S COVID-19 vaccine or a placebo. This specimen consisted of peripheral blood, obtained in a trial of Ad26.COV2.S vaccine versus placebo. The chain recombines TRBV5-8 with TRBJ1-5; D remains ambiguous. The CDR3 loop is CASSFLSNQPQHF. The CDR3 region has the DNA TGTGCCAGCAGCTTTCTCAGCAATCAGCCCCAGCATTTT.